This TCR beta chain emerged from a study of cytomegalovirus exposure and HLA in healthy donors. A multiplex PCR was run with 60 Vbeta primers and 13 Jbeta primers. Clones were read by immunoSEQ multiplex PCR, and TCRdb kept only the in-frame ones, dropping some. The sample has some 110,000 clones; over 75% are singletons. Losses at the gene ends were 5 bases for V and 9 bases for J; bases not matched to a gene: 18. The length of the CDR3 is 18 residues. CDR1 and CDR2 from the germline V gene are SGHTA and FQGNSA. The clonotype was recovered from a man between 60 and 75 years old in good health and CMV-seronegative. The genes are TRBV7-2 and TRBJ2-7; TRBD2 matches 14 bases. Specimen: PBMCs. The CDR3 coding sequence is TGTGCCAGCAGCAACCAGGGGGGGACTAGCGGGAGCCTTTATGGGCAGTACTTC. It codes for CASSNQGGTSGSLYGQYF.